Sequencing of this T cell receptor beta chain was carried out in a study of regulatory T cells in long-lasting Graves disease. Regarding this clonotype: The target antigen is unknown.

General study results and limits: With a small sample size, accuracy may have been reduced.

Through Arm-PCR of CDR3 regions and iRepertoire HTBI primers, TCR beta libraries were built. A single record per CDR3 protein comes from TCRdb applying MiXCR to the multiplex PCR reads. The profile shows about 450,000 distinct CDR3 sequences, roughly a quarter of them singletons. As to time point: persistent/refractory GD, antithyroid drugs over 5 years with positive TRAb. From PBMCs, RNA was extracted and then used to make the TCR library. Diagnosis followed American Thyroid Association guidelines for Graves' disease. EDTA tubes received approximately 9 milliliters of collected peripheral blood. This specimen was peripheral blood mononuclear cells (PBMCs), taken when the disease was refractory, from a patient treated with antithyroid drugs. The TCR sequence derives from a female donor with Graves disease.

CDR3 nucleotide sequence: TGTGCCAGCAGTTGGGGTATCGCCGTCGAGCAGTACTTC. Translating gives CASSWGIAVEQYF. The chain recombines TRBV6-5 with TRBJ2-7; D remains unclear. There are 13 residues in the CDR3. Trimming removed 4 bases from V and 6 bases from J, with 13 bases in between. CDR1 and CDR2 (germline): MNHEY, SVGAGI.